This T cell receptor (beta chain) is from a study of T cell repertoires in cytomegalovirus infection. Background on the study: The study used recently identified HLA-C-restricted and well-studied HLA-B-restricted CMV epitopes. Public TCR beta signatures indicated both CMV infection and matching HLA type.

Points from the study as a whole: Dominating the ex vivo response were HLA-C-restricted CMV-specific TCR beta clonotypes. People with CMV and the relevant HLA were identified by cumulative public TCR beta family frequency.

Germline values: CDR1 MNHNS, CDR2 SASEGT. Trimming pared 7 bases from V and 0 bases from J, leaving 13 bases between. CDR3 size: 15 residues. Points on this clonotype: The antigen remains unidentified.

Each CDR3 protein gets one entry after TCRdb re-called the reads with MiXCR. The sample yields 340,000 or so distinct CDR3 sequences, 25% seen once. V gene TRBV6-1 combines with J gene TRBJ1-5; a possible D gene is TRBD1 (5 bases). The receptor was isolated from a human donor in good health (CMV status not recorded). Some clones in this sample may be carry-over from other donors' samples. Sequenced material: cultured PBMCs, taken from culture after CMV antigen stimulation. Written as DNA, the CDR3 is TGTGCCAGCAACGCGGGACGTTCTAGCAATCAGCCCCAGCATTTT. Encoded protein: CASNAGRSSNQPQHF.